This TCR beta chain is from a study of graft-versus-host responses after intestinal transplantation. Overall study: Every recipient underwent anti-thymocyte globulin induction, then tacrolimus and steroids for three to four years. The study, taken as a whole, reports: Graft-donor T cell macrochimerism coincided with high graft-versus-host to host-versus-graft clonal ratios in allografts. GvH clones were found in recipient marrow; some appeared first in ileum or blood.

Profiling relied on immunoSEQ multiplex PCR, and the TCRdb table lists in-frame clones only, not all of them. The sample lists approximately 39,000 clones, around 94% occurring once. A single count supports this clone. Its cognate antigen is unknown. The junction had 6 bases not matched to a gene; V was cut back by 1 base and J by 5 bases. This CDR3 region has 15 residues. The V gene's germline CDR1 is SGHNT and CDR2 YYREEE (reference sequence). This receptor was obtained from a human donor who was the organ donor for an intestinal transplant. The chain employs TRBV5-4 and TRBJ2-5; 9 nucleotides line up with TRBD2. This specimen was unstimulated CD4+ T cells sorted from spleen or lymph node cells, taken before transplant. For the CDR3, the DNA is TGTGCCAGCAGCTTGAAGGGCGGGGGGGCCGAGACCCAGTACTTC. Translated: CASSLKGGGAETQYF.